This TCR beta chain stems from a study of Tregs in tolerant kidney transplant recipients. Study-level points and caveats: Biological reproducibility was not directly addressed in this study.

The repertoire was sequenced with immunoSEQ multiplex PCR; TCRdb's copy has only in-frame clones and lacks some. The sample shows approximately 60,000 clones, about four fifths of them seen only once. V shed 5 bases and J 8 bases; nucleotides not matched to a gene: 10. This CDR3 spans 15 amino acids. CDR1 is MNHNS, CDR2 SASEGT, per germline. A word on this clone: Its antigen is unknown.

The sequenced sample was CD4+ T cells from blood. The clonotype was recovered from a human donor in good health. The rearrangement joins TRBV6-1 to TRBJ2-1; 9 nucleotides match TRBD2. This CDR3 reads CASSRGLAPIDEQFF. CDR3 bases: TGTGCCAGCAGTCGTGGACTAGCGCCCATCGATGAGCAGTTCTTC.